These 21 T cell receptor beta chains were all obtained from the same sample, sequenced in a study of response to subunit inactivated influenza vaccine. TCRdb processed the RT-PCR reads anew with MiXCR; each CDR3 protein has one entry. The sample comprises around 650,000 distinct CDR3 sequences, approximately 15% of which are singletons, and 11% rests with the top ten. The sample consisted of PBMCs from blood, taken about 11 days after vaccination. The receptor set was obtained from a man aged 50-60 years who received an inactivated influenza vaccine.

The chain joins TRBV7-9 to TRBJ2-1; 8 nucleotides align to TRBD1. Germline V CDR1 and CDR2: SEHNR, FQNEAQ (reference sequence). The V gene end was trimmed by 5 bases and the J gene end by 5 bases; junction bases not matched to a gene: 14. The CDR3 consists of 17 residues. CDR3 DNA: TGTGCCAGCAGCCCTCACCTAGGACAGGGAGGCGACAATGAGCAGTTCTTC. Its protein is CASSPHLGQGGDNEQFF.

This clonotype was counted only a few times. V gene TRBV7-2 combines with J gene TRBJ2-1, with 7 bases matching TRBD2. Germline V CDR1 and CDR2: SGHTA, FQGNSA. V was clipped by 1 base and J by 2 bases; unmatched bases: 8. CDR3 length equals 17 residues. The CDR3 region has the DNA TGTGCCAGCAGCTTAGTCCCAGCGGGAAGACCCTACAATGAGCAGTTCTTC. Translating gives CASSLVPAGRPYNEQFF.

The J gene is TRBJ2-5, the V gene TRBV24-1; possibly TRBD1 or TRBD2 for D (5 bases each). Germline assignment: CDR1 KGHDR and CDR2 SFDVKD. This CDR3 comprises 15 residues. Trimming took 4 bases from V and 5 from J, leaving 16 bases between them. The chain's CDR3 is CATSETTTGRETQYF. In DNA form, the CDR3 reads TGTGCCACCAGTGAAACGACAACGGGGCGGGAGACCCAGTACTTC.

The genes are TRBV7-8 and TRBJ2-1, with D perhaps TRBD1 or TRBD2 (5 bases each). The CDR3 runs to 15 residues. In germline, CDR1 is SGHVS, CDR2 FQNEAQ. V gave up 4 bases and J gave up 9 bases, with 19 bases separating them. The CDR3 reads CASSSGPPPTSEQFF. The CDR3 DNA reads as TGTGCCAGCAGCTCGGGACCACCACCAACCAGTGAGCAGTTCTTC.

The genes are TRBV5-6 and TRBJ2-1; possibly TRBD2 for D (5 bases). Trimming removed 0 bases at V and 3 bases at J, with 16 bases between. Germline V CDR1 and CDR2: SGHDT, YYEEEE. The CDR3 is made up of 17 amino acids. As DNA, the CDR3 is TGTGCCAGCAGCTTGGAAGGCTCCCTAGCATACTACAATGAGCAGTTCTTC. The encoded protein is CASSLEGSLAYYNEQFF.

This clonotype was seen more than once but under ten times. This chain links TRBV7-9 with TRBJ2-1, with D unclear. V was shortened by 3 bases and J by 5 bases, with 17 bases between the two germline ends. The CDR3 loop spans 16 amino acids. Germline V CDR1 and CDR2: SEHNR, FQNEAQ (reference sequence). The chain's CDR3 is CASSFHTTMLNNEQFF. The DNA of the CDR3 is TGTGCCAGCAGCTTTCACACCACCATGCTGAACAATGAGCAGTTCTTC.

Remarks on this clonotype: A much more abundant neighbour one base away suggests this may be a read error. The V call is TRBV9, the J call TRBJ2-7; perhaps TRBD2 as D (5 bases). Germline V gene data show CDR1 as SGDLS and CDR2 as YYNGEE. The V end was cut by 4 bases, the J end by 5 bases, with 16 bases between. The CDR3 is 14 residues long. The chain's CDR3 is CASSKWGERDEQYF. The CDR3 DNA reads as TGTGCCAGCAGCAAATGGGGAGAAAGGGACGAGCAGTACTTC.

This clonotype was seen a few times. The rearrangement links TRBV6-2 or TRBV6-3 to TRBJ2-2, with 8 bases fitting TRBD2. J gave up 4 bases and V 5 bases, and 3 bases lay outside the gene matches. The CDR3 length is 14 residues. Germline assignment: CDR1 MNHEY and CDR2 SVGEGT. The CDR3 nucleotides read TGTGCCAGCAGTAAGCGGGAGATCACCGGGGAGCTGTTTTTT. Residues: CASSKREITGELFF.

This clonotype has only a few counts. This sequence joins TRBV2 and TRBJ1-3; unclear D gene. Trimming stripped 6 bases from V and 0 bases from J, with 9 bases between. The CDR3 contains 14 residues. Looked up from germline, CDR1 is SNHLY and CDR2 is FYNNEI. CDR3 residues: CASRADYSGNTIYF. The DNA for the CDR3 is TGTGCCAGCAGAGCGGACTACTCTGGAAACACCATATATTTT.

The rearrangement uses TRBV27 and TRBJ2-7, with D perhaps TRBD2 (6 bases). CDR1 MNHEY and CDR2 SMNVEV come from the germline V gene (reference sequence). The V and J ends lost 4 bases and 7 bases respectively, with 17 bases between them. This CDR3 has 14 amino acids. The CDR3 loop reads CASSYRTQGGEQYF. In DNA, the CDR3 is TGTGCCAGCAGTTACCGAACCCAGGGAGGAGAGCAGTACTTC.

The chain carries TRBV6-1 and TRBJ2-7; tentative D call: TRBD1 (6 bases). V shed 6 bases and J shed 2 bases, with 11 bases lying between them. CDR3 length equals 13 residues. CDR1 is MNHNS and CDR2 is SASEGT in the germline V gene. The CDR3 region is CASRIQGPYEQYF. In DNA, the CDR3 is TGTGCCAGCAGGATACAGGGACCCTACGAGCAGTACTTC.

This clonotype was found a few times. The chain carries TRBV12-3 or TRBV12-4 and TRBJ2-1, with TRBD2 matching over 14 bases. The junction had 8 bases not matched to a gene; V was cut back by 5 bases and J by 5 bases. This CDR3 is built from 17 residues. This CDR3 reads CASSQGTSGSPDNEQFF. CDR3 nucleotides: TGTGCCAGCAGTCAAGGGACTAGCGGGAGCCCGGACAATGAGCAGTTCTTC.

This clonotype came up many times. This chain's CDR3 is CASSFYDRDTGELFF. The DNA of the CDR3 is TGTGCCAGCAGCTTCTATGACAGGGACACCGGGGAGCTGTTTTTT. V usage is TRBV5-6 and J usage is TRBJ2-2, with 7 bases aligning to TRBD1. Germline-derived CDR1 and CDR2 are SGHDT and YYEEEE. There are 15 residues in the CDR3. Trimming cost V 2 bases and J 3 bases; bases outside gene matches: 4. Together with reference TRBV5-6 and TRBJ2-2, the CDR3 gives the full variable domain: DAGVTQSPTHLIKTRGQQVTLRCSPKSGHDTVSWYQQALGQGPQFIFQYYEEEERQRGNFPDRFSGHQFPNYSSELNVNALLLGDSALYLCASSFYDRDTGELFFGEGSRLTVL.

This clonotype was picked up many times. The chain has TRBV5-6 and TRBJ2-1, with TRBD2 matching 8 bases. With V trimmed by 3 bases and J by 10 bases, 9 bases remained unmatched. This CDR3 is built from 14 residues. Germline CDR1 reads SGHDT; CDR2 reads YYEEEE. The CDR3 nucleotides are TGTGCCAGCAGCTACGGACTAGCTGGGGGGGAGCAGTTCTTC. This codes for CASSYGLAGGEQFF.

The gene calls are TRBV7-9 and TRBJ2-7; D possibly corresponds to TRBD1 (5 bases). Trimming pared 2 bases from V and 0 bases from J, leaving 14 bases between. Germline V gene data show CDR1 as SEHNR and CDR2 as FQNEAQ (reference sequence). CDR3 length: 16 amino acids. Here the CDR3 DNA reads TGTGCCAGCAGCTTATTCGTCCTAGGGGCCTCCTACGAGCAGTACTTC. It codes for CASSLFVLGASYEQYF.

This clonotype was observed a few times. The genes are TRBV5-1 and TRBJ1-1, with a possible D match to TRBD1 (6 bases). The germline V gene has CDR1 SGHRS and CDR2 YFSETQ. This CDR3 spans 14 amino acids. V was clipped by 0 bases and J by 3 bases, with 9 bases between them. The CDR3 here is CASSLGGADTEAFF. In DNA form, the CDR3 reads TGCGCCAGCAGCTTGGGGGGGGCTGACACTGAAGCTTTCTTT.

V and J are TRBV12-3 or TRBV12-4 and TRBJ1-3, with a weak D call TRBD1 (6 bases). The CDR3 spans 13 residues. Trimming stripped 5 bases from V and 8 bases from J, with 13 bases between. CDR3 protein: CASSPDRSHTIYF. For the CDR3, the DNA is TGTGCCAGCAGTCCCGACAGGAGCCACACCATATATTTT.

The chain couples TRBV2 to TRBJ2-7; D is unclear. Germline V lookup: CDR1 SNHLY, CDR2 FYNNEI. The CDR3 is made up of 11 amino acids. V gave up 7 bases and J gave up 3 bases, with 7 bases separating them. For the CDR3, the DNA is TGTGCCAGCAACCGATACTACGAGCAGTACTTC. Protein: CASNRYYEQYF.

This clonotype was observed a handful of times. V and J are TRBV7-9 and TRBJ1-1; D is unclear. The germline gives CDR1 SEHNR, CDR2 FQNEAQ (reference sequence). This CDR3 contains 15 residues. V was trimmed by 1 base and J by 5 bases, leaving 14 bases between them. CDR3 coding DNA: TGTGCCAGCAGCTTAGACGTATCGAGGGCAACTGAAGCTTTCTTT. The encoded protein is CASSLDVSRATEAFF.

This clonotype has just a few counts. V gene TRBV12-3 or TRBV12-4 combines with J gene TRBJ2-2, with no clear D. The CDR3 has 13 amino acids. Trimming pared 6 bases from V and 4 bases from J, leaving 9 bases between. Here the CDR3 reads CASSRKATGELFF. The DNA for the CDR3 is TGTGCCAGCAGCCGTAAAGCCACCGGGGAGCTGTTTTTT.

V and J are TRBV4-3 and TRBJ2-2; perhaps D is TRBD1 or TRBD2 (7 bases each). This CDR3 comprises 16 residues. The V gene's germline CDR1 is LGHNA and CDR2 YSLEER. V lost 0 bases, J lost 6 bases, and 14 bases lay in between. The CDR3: CASSQDRAGGAGELFF. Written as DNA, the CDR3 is TGCGCCAGCAGCCAAGATCGGGCAGGGGGGGCCGGGGAGCTGTTTTTT.